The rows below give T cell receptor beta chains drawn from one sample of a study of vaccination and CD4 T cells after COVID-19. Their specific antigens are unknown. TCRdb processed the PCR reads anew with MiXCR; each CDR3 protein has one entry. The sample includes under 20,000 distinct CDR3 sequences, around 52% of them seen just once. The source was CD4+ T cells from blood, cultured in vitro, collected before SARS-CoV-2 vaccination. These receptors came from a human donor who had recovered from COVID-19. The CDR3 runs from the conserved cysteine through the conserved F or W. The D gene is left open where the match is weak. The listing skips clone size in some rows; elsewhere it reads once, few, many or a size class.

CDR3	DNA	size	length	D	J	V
CASSSNRQAYEQYF	TGTGCCAGCAGCTCCAACAGACAGGCCTACGAGCAGTACTTC	NA	14	NA	TRBJ2-7	TRBV7-2
CSALPDRGRVSPLHF	TGCAGTGCCCTACCGGACAGGGGGCGAGTCTCACCCCTCCACTTT	NA	15	TRBD1	TRBJ1-6	TRBV20-1
CASRPFRGGYTF	TGTGCCAGCAGACCCTTCCGGGGTGGCTACACCTTC	NA	12	NA	TRBJ1-2	TRBV11-2
CASSTSGGVGNYGYTF	TGTGCCAGTAGTACCTCCGGGGGAGTGGGTAACTATGGCTACACCTTC	few	16	NA	TRBJ1-2	TRBV19
CASSFDGNYGYTF	TGCGCCAGCAGCTTTGACGGGAACTATGGCTACACCTTC	NA	13	NA	TRBJ1-2	TRBV5-1
CASSYSGRSVQYF	TGTGCCAGCAGTTACTCAGGCAGGTCTGTGCAGTACTTC	few	13	NA	TRBJ2-7	TRBV6-2/TRBV6-3
CSASLAGGSTGELFF	TGCAGTGCTTCCCTAGCGGGAGGGAGCACCGGGGAGCTGTTTTTT	once	15	TRBD2	TRBJ2-2	TRBV20-1
CASSQVPTEAFF	TGTGCCAGCAGCCAAGTTCCGACTGAAGCTTTCTTT	NA	12	NA	TRBJ1-1	TRBV14
CASSSGLAGGTKNIQYF	TGTGCCAGCAGTTCTGGACTAGCGGGGGGCACCAAAAACATTCAGTACTTC	NA	17	TRBD2	TRBJ2-4	TRBV5-4
CSASRDSFTQETQYF	TGCAGTGCTTCGCGGGATTCCTTTACCCAAGAGACCCAGTACTTC	few	15	NA	TRBJ2-5	TRBV20-1
CSAREALAGGRYNEQFF	TGCAGTGCTAGAGAGGCCCTAGCGGGAGGTCGGTACAATGAGCAGTTCTTC	once	17	TRBD2	TRBJ2-1	TRBV20-1
CSARNHVSQYNSPLHF	TGCAGTGCTAGAAACCATGTGTCCCAGTACAATTCACCCCTCCACTTT	NA	16	NA	TRBJ1-6	TRBV20-1
CSARPSDRFGTEAFF	TGCAGTGCTAGACCCTCGGACAGGTTCGGCACTGAAGCTTTCTTT	NA	15	TRBD1	TRBJ1-1	TRBV20-1
CASSSGGSRNQPQHF	TGTGCCAGCAGCTCAGGGGGCAGTCGCAATCAGCCCCAGCATTTT	few	15	TRBD1	TRBJ1-5	TRBV7-2
CAWSVPGNSPLHF	TGTGCCTGGAGTGTACCAGGGAATTCACCCCTCCACTTT	NA	13	NA	TRBJ1-6	TRBV30
CASTGTVPGYGYTF	TGTGCCAGCACCGGGACAGTCCCAGGCTATGGCTACACCTTC	few	14	TRBD1	TRBJ1-2	TRBV6-1
CASSQLGRRYGYTF	TGTGCCAGCAGTCAGCTGGGCAGAAGGTATGGCTACACCTTC	NA	14	NA	TRBJ1-2	TRBV6-1
CASSLKPPTSRTYNEQFF	TGTGCCAGCAGCTTGAAACCCCCGACTAGCAGGACCTACAATGAGCAGTTCTTC	NA	18	TRBD2	TRBJ2-1	TRBV7-2
CASSLGTGRASVRQFF	TGTGCCAGCAGCTTAGGTACCGGGAGGGCGTCCGTTCGGCAGTTCTTC	NA	16	TRBD2	TRBJ2-1	TRBV7-8
CSARGRTPSGGRNEQFF	TGCAGTGCTAGAGGCCGTACCCCTAGCGGGGGTAGAAATGAGCAGTTCTTC	NA	17	TRBD2	TRBJ2-1	TRBV20-1
CASSVGVSGAYEQYF	TGTGCCAGCAGCGTAGGGGTTAGCGGGGCCTACGAGCAGTACTTC	NA	15	TRBD2	TRBJ2-7	TRBV9
CASTPAVAGGADTQYF	TGCGCCAGCACCCCTGCCGTAGCGGGGGGGGCAGATACGCAGTATTTT	NA	16	TRBD2	TRBJ2-3	TRBV5-1
CASSPSGSYEQYF	TGCGCCAGCAGCCCCAGCGGGAGTTACGAGCAGTACTTC	NA	13	TRBD2	TRBJ2-7	TRBV10-1
CASSQDLQGANQPQHF	TGCGCCAGCAGCCAAGATCTGCAGGGGGCAAATCAGCCCCAGCATTTT	few	16	TRBD1	TRBJ1-5	TRBV4-1
CASGPGRVDTEAFF	TGTGCCAGCGGCCCTGGCCGGGTTGACACTGAAGCTTTCTTT	NA	14	NA	TRBJ1-1	TRBV7-9
CATSRLDGGALNEQFF	TGTGCCACCAGCAGACTTGATGGGGGCGCCTTAAATGAGCAGTTCTTC	NA	16	NA	TRBJ2-1	TRBV15
CASRWDGQGTDTQYF	TGCGCCAGCAGATGGGACGGACAGGGTACAGATACGCAGTATTTT	NA	15	TRBD1	TRBJ2-3	TRBV5-1
CASSERSSNQPQHF	TGTGCCAGCAGTGAACGCTCTAGCAATCAGCCCCAGCATTTT	few	14	NA	TRBJ1-5	TRBV2
CASSPGNRGTIYF	TGTGCCAGCAGCCCAGGCAACCGGGGCACCATATATTTT	few	13	NA	TRBJ1-3	TRBV7-9
CSARVASGTNTEAFF	TGCAGTGCTAGAGTTGCGTCAGGCACCAACACTGAAGCTTTCTTT	NA	15	NA	TRBJ1-1	TRBV20-1
CASRTGFTGELFF	TGTGCCAGCAGGACGGGCTTCACCGGGGAGCTGTTTTTT	few	13	NA	TRBJ2-2	TRBV27
CASRFRGGAQHF	TGTGCCAGTAGATTTCGTGGAGGGGCCCAGCATTTT	NA	12	NA	TRBJ1-5	TRBV19
CASSFNGETQYF	TGTGCCAGCAGTTTTAATGGGGAGACCCAGTACTTC	NA	12	NA	TRBJ2-5	TRBV27
CASSLRFGGNQPQHF	TGTGCCAGCAGTTTAAGGTTTGGGGGGAATCAGCCCCAGCATTTT	NA	15	NA	TRBJ1-5	TRBV28
CSAREATEAFF	TGCAGTGCTAGGGAGGCGACTGAAGCTTTCTTT	medium-sized	11	NA	TRBJ1-1	TRBV20-1
CASSRQTSQPQHF	TGTGCCAGCAGTCGACAGACGAGTCAGCCCCAGCATTTT	NA	13	NA	TRBJ1-5	TRBV28
CRALGGETQYF	TGCAGGGCTCTCGGTGGGGAGACCCAGTACTTC	few	11	NA	TRBJ2-5	TRBV20-1
CASTLGQGSSFGGYTF	TGTGCCAGCACCCTAGGACAGGGGAGTTCATTCGGTGGCTACACCTTC	NA	16	TRBD1	TRBJ1-2	TRBV6-1
CASSSTLGQGSIYYGYTF	TGTGCCAGCAGCTCGACACTAGGACAGGGGAGTATCTACTATGGCTACACCTTC	NA	18	TRBD1	TRBJ1-2	TRBV7-9